Each of the 25 T cell receptor beta chains below was sequenced from the same sample in a study of control samples from healthy donors and cancer patients. Some clones are missing from TCRdb's copy, which holds only in-frame ones; the method was immunoSEQ multiplex PCR. The sample lists roughly 70,000 clones, 94% occurring once. Specimen: blood. These receptors were collected from a woman aged 30 to 39 in good health.

CDR3 in amino acids: CASSFGQGTISGANVLTF. The CDR3 DNA reads as TGTGCCAGCAGCTTCGGACAGGGCACGATCTCTGGGGCCAACGTCCTGACTTTC. V usage is TRBV28 and J usage is TRBJ2-6, with 8 positions matching TRBD1. This CDR3 is built from 18 residues. Germline V gene data show CDR1 as MDHEN and CDR2 as SYDVKM. J lost 0 bases, V lost 6 bases, and 10 bases had no gene match.

This clone has just a few counts. The chain joins TRBV5-1 to TRBJ2-1; D gene uncertain. Trimming removed 4 bases at V and 4 bases at J, with 9 bases between. Germline CDR1 reads SGHRS; CDR2 reads YFSETQ. This CDR3 comprises 13 residues. CDR3: CASSLDPYNEQFF. The CDR3 bases are TGCGCCAGCAGCCTGGACCCATACAATGAGCAGTTCTTC.

This clone has just one count. The chain couples TRBV21-1 to TRBJ2-7. TRBV21-1 counts as a pseudogene. CDR3 length: 13 residues. The CDR3 protein is CASSKARGVQQYV. CDR3 DNA sequence: TGTGCCAGCAGCAAAGCACGTGGGGTACAGCAGTACGTC.

The gene calls are TRBV5-1 and TRBJ1-1; no clear D gene. The germline CDR1 and CDR2 sequences are SGHRS and YFSETQ. The CDR3 length is 13 residues. The V end lost 0 bases, the J end lost 1 base, and 4 bases lay between the germline ends. The CDR3 sequence: CASSLEQNTEAFF. CDR3 nucleotides: TGCGCCAGCAGCTTGGAACAGAACACTGAAGCTTTCTTT.

This chain uses TRBV2 with TRBJ1-2; TRBD1 might be the D (6 bases). Germline lookup yields CDR1 SNHLY and CDR2 FYNNEI. Trimming removed 4 bases from V and 4 bases from J, with 7 bases in between. The CDR3 length is 12 residues. The CDR3 region has the DNA TGTGCCAGCAGTGGCAGGGGCTATGGCTACACCTTC. Encoded protein: CASSGRGYGYTF.

This chain links TRBV2 with TRBJ1-2, with TRBD1 matching over 7 bases. This CDR3 contains 13 residues. The V gene's germline CDR1 is SNHLY and CDR2 FYNNEI. The ends lost 5 bases at V and 8 bases at J; junction bases unmatched: 8. CDR3 DNA: TGTGCCAGCAGTCTAGGGACAGACGGGGGCTACACCTTC. Translating it yields CASSLGTDGGYTF.

Here the CDR3 DNA reads TGTGCCAGCAGTATCAGGACAGGGGAATATGGCTACACCTTC. This encodes CASSIRTGEYGYTF. The V call is TRBV6-5, the J call TRBJ1-2; 9 nucleotides agree with TRBD1. The CDR3 runs 14 residues. Germline V CDR1 and CDR2: MNHEY, SVGAGI. V trimming: 5 bases; J trimming: 5 bases; junction bases outside the gene matches: 6.

V and J are TRBV24-1 and TRBJ1-5; D possibly corresponds to TRBD1 (6 bases). The CDR3 spans 12 residues. Trimming left V 1 base short and J 13 bases short, with 10 bases between. Germline assignment: CDR1 KGHDR and CDR2 SFDVKD. Written as DNA, the CDR3 is TGTGCCACCAGTGATTTCGCAGGGGCGCAGCATTTT. Translated: CATSDFAGAQHF.

This chain links TRBV4-1 with TRBJ1-4; D is ambiguous. The germline V gene encodes CDR1 MGHRA and CDR2 YSYEKL. The CDR3 runs to 14 residues. Trimming cost V 3 bases and J 5 bases, with 10 bases left between them. In DNA form, the CDR3 reads TGCGCCAGCAGCCATCGGGTCGACAATGAAAAACTGTTTTTT. Residues: CASSHRVDNEKLFF.

V is TRBV29-1 and J is TRBJ2-3; a weak D match, TRBD1 (7 bases). V was shortened by 6 bases and J by 1 base, with 11 bases between the two germline ends. The CDR3 is made up of 13 amino acids. Germline assignment: CDR1 SQVTM and CDR2 ANQGSEA. The CDR3 DNA reads TGCAGCGTGGAGGGGGCTGGCACAGATACGCAGTATTTT. Translated: CSVEGAGTDTQYF.

The chain carries TRBV9 and TRBJ1-2; TRBD1 agrees at 8 bases. Germline trimming cut 5 bases from V and 14 bases from J; bases unmatched to any gene: 17. Looked up from germline, CDR1 is SGDLS and CDR2 is YYNGEE. CDR3 length: 14 amino acids. This chain's CDR3 is CASSTGTGLSTGTF. CDR3 DNA sequence: TGTGCCAGCAGTACCGGGACAGGTCTTTCAACTGGGACCTTC.

The CDR3 DNA reads TGCAGTGCTAGTCGGGTAGGGTCCTATAATTCACCCCTCCACTTT. Its protein is CSASRVGSYNSPLHF. The chain uses TRBV20-1 and TRBJ1-6; D remains unclear. V was trimmed by 3 bases and J by 1 base, leaving 10 bases between them. Germline CDR1 and CDR2: DFQATT and SNEGSKA (reference sequence). The CDR3 extends over 15 amino acids.

This chain links TRBV7-8 with TRBJ1-1, with TRBD1 matching over 9 bases. V was clipped by 5 bases and J by 5 bases; unmatched bases: 9. The CDR3 totals 15 residues. In germline, CDR1 is SGHVS, CDR2 FQNEAQ. CDR3 in amino acids: CASSTTTGGRTEAFF. Written as DNA, the CDR3 is TGTGCCAGCAGCACTACGACAGGGGGTCGTACTGAAGCTTTCTTT.

The CDR3 spells CASSRETGAGEQYV. The CDR3 DNA sequence: TGTGCCAGCAGTAGGGAAACGGGGGCAGGGGAGCAGTACGTC. This rearrangement joins TRBV6-5 to TRBJ2-7; D tentatively reads TRBD1 or TRBD2 (6 bases each). Germline-derived CDR1 and CDR2 are MNHEY and SVGAGI. V was shortened by 5 bases and J by 7 bases, with 18 bases between the two germline ends. This CDR3 has 14 residues.

The chain has TRBV6-5 and TRBJ2-3, with D uncertain. V was shortened by 4 bases and J by 1 base, with 15 bases between the two germline ends. The germline V gene encodes CDR1 MNHEY and CDR2 SVGAGI. CDR3 length: 16 amino acids. Here the CDR3 reads CASSWRKDPGTDTQYF. DNA for the CDR3: TGTGCCAGCAGTTGGAGAAAGGACCCGGGCACAGATACGCAGTATTTT.

The chain employs TRBV29-1 and TRBJ1-1, with no clear D. From germline, CDR1 is SQVTM and CDR2 ANQGSEA. V gave up 6 bases and J gave up 0 bases, with 11 bases separating them. The CDR3 totals 13 residues. The CDR3 reads CSVQHELNTEAFF. In DNA, the CDR3 is TGCAGCGTCCAACACGAACTGAACACTGAAGCTTTCTTT.

The CDR3 protein is CASSPSVGGVISKTEAFF. The DNA for the CDR3 is TGTGCCAGCAGCCCCTCGGTAGGAGGGGTCATAAGTAAGACTGAAGCTTTCTTT. J is TRBJ1-1 and V is TRBV14, with D perhaps matching TRBD1 (5 bases). Between the trimmed V and J ends, which lost 4 bases and 5 bases, there was a span of 26 bases. The CDR3 covers 18 residues. Germline V gene lookup returns CDR1 SGHDN and CDR2 FVKESK.

V usage is TRBV7-9 and J usage is TRBJ1-3, with D unclear. V was trimmed by 5 bases and J by 3 bases, leaving 14 bases between them. This CDR3 contains 15 residues. The germline V gene encodes CDR1 SEHNR and CDR2 FQNEAQ (reference sequence). CDR3 amino acids: CASSPSTGVGNTIYF. CDR3 sequence (DNA): TGTGCCAGCAGCCCCTCAACTGGAGTTGGAAACACCATATATTTT.

V and J are TRBV13 and TRBJ1-1; 7 bases line up with TRBD1. J was trimmed by 1 base and V by 5 bases; bases with no gene match: 10. CDR1 and CDR2 (germline): PRHDT, FYEKMQ (reference sequence). CDR3 length equals 16 residues. The CDR3 region has the DNA TGTGCCAGCAGCAAATCCCGGACAGGCGAGAACACTGAAGCTTTCTTT. Residues: CASSKSRTGENTEAFF. Full variable domain (remainder filled in from reference TRBV13 and TRBJ1-1): AAGVIQSPRHLIKEKRETATLKCYPIPRHDTVYWYQQGPGQDPQFLISFYEKMQSDKGSIPDRFSAQQFSDYHSELNMSSLELGDSALYFCASSKSRTGENTEAFFGQGTRLTVV.

V and J are TRBV6-1 and TRBJ1-6, with 8 positions matching TRBD1. J was trimmed by 6 bases and V by 4 bases; bases with no gene match: 8. The germline CDR1 and CDR2 sequences are MNHNS and SASEGT. This CDR3 contains 16 residues. CDR3 protein: CASSADRGSSNSPLHF. The CDR3 nucleotides read TGTGCCAGCAGTGCCGACAGGGGTTCGAGTAATTCACCCCTCCACTTT.

The J gene is TRBJ2-7, the V gene TRBV6-5, with no clear D. Germline assignment: CDR1 MNHEY and CDR2 SVGAGI. The CDR3 is 14 residues long. V lost 5 bases and J lost 3, with 14 bases in between. DNA of the CDR3: TGTGCCAGCAGTAAAAACACCGGATACTACGAGCAGTACGTC. It specifies CASSKNTGYYEQYV.

This chain links TRBV13 with TRBJ1-5, with a tentative D call TRBD1 (5 bases). Germline V gene sequence: CDR1 PRHDT, CDR2 FYEKMQ (reference sequence). V dropped 5 bases and J dropped 5 bases, with 13 bases sitting between them. The CDR3 totals 14 residues. CDR3 residues: CASSAWGSDQPQHF. The DNA for the CDR3 is TGTGCCAGCAGCGCCTGGGGGTCTGATCAGCCCCAGCATTTT.

The genes are TRBV5-1 and TRBJ1-1; D uncertain. Germline V lookup: CDR1 SGHRS, CDR2 YFSETQ. Trimming left V 1 base short and J 0 bases short, with 7 bases between. The CDR3 sequence is 14 residues long. DNA for the CDR3: TGCGCCAGCAGCTTGCTGGGCCTGAACACTGAAGCTTTCTTT. Its translation: CASSLLGLNTEAFF.

This chain uses TRBV1 with TRBJ2-7; the D call in the table, TRBD1, was not verified against the DNA. TRBV1 is reported as a pseudogene. The CDR3 runs to 15 residues. The CDR3 region has the DNA TGCACCAGCAGCCCCGACAGGGACAGCTCCTACGAGCAGTACGTC. The encoded protein is CTSSPDRDSSYEQYV.

The V gene is TRBV20-1, the J gene TRBJ2-1; D uncertain. This CDR3 has 11 amino acids. The germline gives CDR1 DFQATT, CDR2 SNEGSKA (reference sequence). V lost 6 bases, J lost 9 bases, and 12 bases lay in between. DNA for the CDR3: TGCAGTGCCCAGAAACCGGTTGAGCAGTTCTTC. Its translation: CSAQKPVEQFF.